The 24 T cell receptor beta chains below come from one sample, sequenced in a study of beta chain features in type 1 diabetes. The sequenced template was cDNA made from the entire isolated RNA. Assay: immunoSEQ multiplex PCR; the TCRdb copy retains only in-frame clones and omits some. The sample comprises over 300,000 clones, less than 10% of which are singletons, and around 0.44% rests with the top ten. Sequenced sample: central memory CD4+ T cells from blood. These receptors came from a woman aged 18-29 years in good health.

This clone was detected only a few times. J is TRBJ2-7 and V is TRBV5-1; TRBD2 might be the D (5 bases). The CDR3 spans 14 residues. The ends were cut back, 4 bases at V and 4 bases at J, with 15 bases in the middle. Germline V gene sequence: CDR1 SGHRS, CDR2 YFSETQ. DNA for the CDR3: TGCGCCAGCAGCCGGCAGGCGGGCTCATACGAGCAGTACTTC. Residues: CASSRQAGSYEQYF.

This clone was picked up a small number of times. One base away lies a much larger clone, so this may be a sequencing read error. The J gene is TRBJ2-1, the V gene TRBV4-2; 7 bases line up with TRBD2. Germline V CDR1 and CDR2: LGHNA, YNFKEQ. The CDR3 loop spans 13 amino acids. J lost 7 bases, V lost 6 bases, and 6 bases had no gene match. CDR3 nucleotide sequence: TGTGCCAGCAGTGAGACTAGCAGAAATGAGCAGTTCTTC. Protein: CASSETSRNEQFF.

This chain links TRBV2 with TRBJ1-5; 7 bases align to TRBD1. The CDR3 is made up of 15 amino acids. From germline, CDR1 is SNHLY and CDR2 FYNNEI. The V and J ends lost 4 bases and 4 bases, in that order; junction bases with no gene match: 7. CDR3 loop: CASSGGGTVNQPQHF. Here the CDR3 DNA reads TGTGCCAGCAGTGGAGGGGGGACAGTAAATCAGCCCCAGCATTTT.

CDR3 in DNA: TGTGCCAGCAGCGTAGATCTCCTAGCGGGAGCCCACGAGCAGTACTTC. It codes for CASSVDLLAGAHEQYF. The rearrangement uses TRBV9 and TRBJ2-7, with 10 bases fitting TRBD2. This CDR3 has 16 residues. J lost 5 bases, V lost 0 bases, and 8 bases had no gene match. Germline assignment: CDR1 SGDLS and CDR2 YYNGEE.

Notes on this clone: A junction boundary mismatches the germline segment, possibly from a read error. This same CDR3 is encoded by further DNA sequences in the sample. The chain carries TRBV7-3 and TRBJ2-3; D not certain. This CDR3 has 13 residues. Looked up from germline, CDR1 is SGHTA and CDR2 is FQGTGA. DNA of the CDR3: TGTGCCAGCAGCTCCCTGTCCACAGATACGCAGTATTTC. The encoded protein is CASSSLSTDTQYF. Supplemented by reference TRBV7-3 and TRBJ2-3, the full variable domain reads GAGVSQTPSNKVTEKGKYVELRCDPISGHTALYWYRQSLGQGPEFLIYFQGTGAADDSGLPNDRFFAVRPEGSVSTLKIQRTERGDSAVYLCASSSLSTDTQYFGPGTRLTVL.

The chain is built from TRBV15 and TRBJ2-7, with D possibly being TRBD1 or TRBD2 (7 bases each). V lost 0 bases and J lost 12, with 15 bases in between. Germline V CDR1 and CDR2: LNHNV, YYDKDF (reference sequence). The CDR3 has 13 amino acids. The DNA of the CDR3 is TGTGCCACCAGCAGAGACGGGGGGACAGAGAGGTACTTC. It translates to CATSRDGGTERYF.

This clone was seen a handful of times. V usage is TRBV18 and J usage is TRBJ1-1; the D gene is possibly TRBD1 (5 bases). V lost 1 base and J lost 1, with 13 bases in between. The CDR3 loop spans 16 amino acids. Germline V gene data show CDR1 as KGHSH and CDR2 as LQKENI. The CDR3 nucleotides are TGTGCCAGCTCACCACGTTCAGGGAGGGCGAACACTGAAGCTTTCTTT. This sequence encodes CASSPRSGRANTEAFF. Filled out from reference TRBV18 and TRBJ1-1, the complete variable domain reads NAGVMQNPRHLVRRRGQEARLRCSPMKGHSHVYWYRQLPEEGLKFMVYLQKENIIDESGMPKERFSAEFPKEGPSILRIQQVVRGDSAAYFCASSPRSGRANTEAFFGQGTRLTVV.

The chain employs TRBV12-5 and TRBJ2-1; D uncertain. Germline loops: CDR1 LGHNT, CDR2 FRNRAP. This CDR3 comprises 11 residues. V lost 1 base, J lost 6 bases, and 1 base lay in between. The CDR3: CASGLANEQFF. DNA for the CDR3: TGTGCTAGTGGTTTGGCCAATGAGCAGTTCTTC.

This chain connects TRBV7-6 to TRBJ2-3; the D gene is possibly TRBD2 (6 bases). The CDR3 is made up of 14 amino acids. The V gene lost 9 bases and the J gene lost 0 bases, with 13 bases spanning the gap. The germline gives CDR1 SGHVS, CDR2 FNYEAQ. CDR3: CASNSGTSTDTQYF. The CDR3 DNA reads TGTGCCAGTAATAGCGGAACTAGCACAGATACGCAGTATTTT.

This clone was found once. This chain uses TRBV6-6 with TRBJ2-1; D might be TRBD2 (5 bases). CDR1 MNHNY and CDR2 SVGAGI come from the germline V gene (reference sequence). This CDR3 has 16 residues. V lost 6 bases and J lost 0, with 15 bases in between. The CDR3 DNA follows: TGTGCCAGCAGCCATGGAGCGGTGAGCTCCTACAATGAGCAGTTCTTC. This encodes CASSHGAVSSYNEQFF.

This clone has more than one count but fewer than ten. This rearrangement joins TRBV7-2 to TRBJ2-5, with D possibly matching TRBD1 (5 bases). This CDR3 contains 15 residues. Germline V lookup: CDR1 SGHTA, CDR2 FQGNSA. V gave up 5 bases and J gave up 1 base, with 14 bases separating them. The CDR3 loop reads CASSHNGQIQETQYF. The CDR3, as DNA: TGTGCCAGCAGCCATAATGGACAAATCCAAGAGACCCAGTACTTC. Using reference TRBV7-2 and TRBJ2-5 for the parts outside the CDR3, the full variable domain is GAGVSQSPSNKVTEKGKDVELRCDPISGHTALYWYRQSLGQGLEFLIYFQGNSAPDKSGLPSDRFSAERTGGSVSTLTIQRTQQEDSAVYLCASSHNGQIQETQYFGPGTRLLVL.

This clone was detected only a few times. The rearrangement uses TRBV11-2 and TRBJ2-7, with D tentatively TRBD2 (6 bases). Germline V gene sequence: CDR1 SGHAT, CDR2 FQNNGV. The CDR3 sequence is 15 residues long. The V gene lost 4 bases and the J gene lost 0 bases, with 13 bases spanning the gap. CDR3 DNA: TGTGCCAGCAGCTCTTCGGGAGTGAGCTCCTACGAGCAGTACTTC. Its translation: CASSSSGVSSYEQYF.

This clone turned up a few times. CDR3 nucleotides: TGTGCCAGCAGTTACTCACGGGGGGAGCCAACCTACGAGCAGTACTTC. It encodes CASSYSRGEPTYEQYF. This chain uses TRBV6-6 with TRBJ2-7, with 7 bases identical to TRBD2. From germline, CDR1 is MNHNY and CDR2 SVGAGI (reference sequence). The CDR3 length is 16 residues. Trimming at V came to 0 bases and at J to 2 bases, leaving 7 bases not matched to a gene.

This clone was detected ten times or more. The V and J genes are TRBV7-8 and TRBJ1-2; no clear D gene. The ends were cut back, 0 bases at V and 7 bases at J, with 12 bases in the middle. The CDR3 length is 14 residues. CDR1 is SGHVS, CDR2 FQNEAQ, per germline. CDR3 loop: CASSLALSSSGYTF. In DNA, the CDR3 is TGTGCCAGCAGCTTAGCCCTCTCTAGCTCTGGCTACACCTTC.

V gene TRBV23-1 combines with J gene TRBJ2-1; 8 nucleotides agree with TRBD1. TRBV23-1 is annotated as an ORF whose role is uncertain. J lost 2 bases, V lost 0 bases, and 12 bases had no gene match. The CDR3 extends over 19 amino acids. CDR3: CASSQSGKIHRGTYNEQFF. Here the CDR3 DNA reads TGCGCCAGCAGTCAATCGGGAAAAATTCACAGGGGGACCTACAATGAGCAGTTCTTC.

This clone was counted only a few times. The chain employs TRBV19 and TRBJ1-5; no clear D gene. Per germline, CDR1 LNHDA and CDR2 SQIVND (reference sequence). V dropped 5 bases and J dropped 0 bases, with 11 bases sitting between them. CDR3 size: 15 residues. CDR3 residues: CASSATPRSNQPQHF. In nucleotides, the CDR3 is TGTGCCAGTAGTGCGACTCCTCGTAGCAATCAGCCCCAGCATTTT. The whole variable domain, filled in from reference TRBV19 and TRBJ1-5, reads DGGITQSPKYLFRKEGQNVTLSCEQNLNHDAMYWYRQDPGQGLRLIYYSQIVNDFQKGDIAEGYSVSREKKESFPLTVTSAQKNPTAFYLCASSATPRSNQPQHFGDGTRLSIL.

This clone was detected a few times. The sample has other DNA sequences that encode this CDR3 too. V gene TRBV15 combines with J gene TRBJ2-7; 7 positions match TRBD1. The CDR3 spans 15 residues. V gave up 0 bases and J gave up 0 bases; unmatched junction bases: 2. CDR1 LNHNV and CDR2 YYDKDF come from the germline V gene (reference sequence). CDR3: CATSRDPGGSYEQYF. The CDR3 region has the DNA TGTGCCACCAGCAGAGACCCAGGGGGCTCCTACGAGCAGTACTTC.

The J gene is TRBJ2-1, the V gene TRBV19, with TRBD2 identical over 10 bases. Losses at the gene ends were 6 bases for V and 7 bases for J; bases not matched to a gene: 12. Germline V CDR1 and CDR2: LNHDA, SQIVND (reference sequence). This CDR3 contains 16 residues. CDR3 loop: CASSPLLAGAENEQFF. As DNA, the CDR3 is TGTGCCAGTAGCCCCCTCCTAGCGGGAGCCGAAAATGAGCAGTTCTTC. Drawing the rest from reference TRBV19 and TRBJ2-1, the complete variable domain is DGGITQSPKYLFRKEGQNVTLSCEQNLNHDAMYWYRQDPGQGLRLIYYSQIVNDFQKGDIAEGYSVSREKKESFPLTVTSAQKNPTAFYLCASSPLLAGAENEQFFGPGTRLTVL.

This sequence joins TRBV19 and TRBJ1-1, with TRBD1 as a possible D gene (5 bases). The V gene lost 7 bases and the J gene lost 1 base, with 10 bases spanning the gap. The length of the CDR3 is 13 residues. Germline V lookup: CDR1 LNHDA, CDR2 SQIVND (reference sequence). CDR3 DNA: TGTGCCAGTAAGCACAGGACGAACACTGAAGCTTTCTTT. As protein: CASKHRTNTEAFF.

A few counts support this clone. The V and J genes are TRBV19 and TRBJ2-3; no firm D call. The length of the CDR3 is 15 residues. The germline V and J ends were trimmed by 7 bases and 0 bases, with 14 bases remaining between them. The germline V gene encodes CDR1 LNHDA and CDR2 SQIVND (reference sequence). The CDR3 is CASTPDGSSTDTQYF. DNA for the CDR3: TGTGCCAGTACCCCGGACGGATCTAGCACAGATACGCAGTATTTT.

The V and J genes are TRBV5-8 and TRBJ2-3; D is unresolved. V was shortened by 4 bases and J by 5 bases, with 14 bases between the two germline ends. Germline V lookup: CDR1 SGHTS, CDR2 YDEGEE. The CDR3 runs to 14 residues. The CDR3 region has the DNA TGTGCCAGCAGCCAAGTTGGTCACCAAGATACGCAGTATTTT. This translates into CASSQVGHQDTQYF.

This chain joins TRBV4-3 and TRBJ2-1; 12 nucleotides line up with TRBD2. The germline V gene encodes CDR1 LGHNA and CDR2 YSLEER. Trimming removed 1 base from V and 9 bases from J; junction bases left unmatched: 7. The length of the CDR3 is 16 residues. The CDR3 loop is CASSQGPTSGSSEQFF. For the CDR3, the DNA is TGCGCCAGCAGCCAAGGCCCGACTAGCGGGAGTTCTGAGCAGTTCTTC.

The rearrangement joins TRBV9 to TRBJ2-5, with D uncertain. V dropped 3 bases and J dropped 1 base, with 7 bases sitting between them. The CDR3 has 13 residues. CDR1 is SGDLS, CDR2 YYNGEE, per germline. CDR3 loop: CASSGAPQETQYF. The CDR3 nucleotides read TGTGCCAGCAGCGGGGCCCCCCAAGAGACCCAGTACTTC.

The chain links TRBV15 to TRBJ2-5; D unresolved. This CDR3 comprises 14 residues. V lost 0 bases and J 5 bases, leaving 10 bases between the germline ends. CDR1 is LNHNV, CDR2 YYDKDF, per germline (reference sequence). The CDR3 DNA sequence: TGTGCCACCAGCAGAGAGCAGTGGACGGAGACCCAGTACTTC. This gives the protein CATSREQWTETQYF.